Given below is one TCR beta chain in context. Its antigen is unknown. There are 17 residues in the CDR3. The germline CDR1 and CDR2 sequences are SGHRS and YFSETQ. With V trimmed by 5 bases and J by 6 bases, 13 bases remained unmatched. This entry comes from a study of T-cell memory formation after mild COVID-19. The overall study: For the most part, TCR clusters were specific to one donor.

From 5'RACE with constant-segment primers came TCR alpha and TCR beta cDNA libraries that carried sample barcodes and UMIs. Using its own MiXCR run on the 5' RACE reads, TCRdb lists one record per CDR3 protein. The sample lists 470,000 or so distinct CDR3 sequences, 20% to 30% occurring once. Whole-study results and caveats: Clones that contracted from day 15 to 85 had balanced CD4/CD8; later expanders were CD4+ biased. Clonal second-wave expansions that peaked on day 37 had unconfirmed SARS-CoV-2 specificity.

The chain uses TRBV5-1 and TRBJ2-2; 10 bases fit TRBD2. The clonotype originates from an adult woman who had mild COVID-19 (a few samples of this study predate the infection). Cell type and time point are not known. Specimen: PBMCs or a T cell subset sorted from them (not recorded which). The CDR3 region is CASRSDLLAGAPGELFF. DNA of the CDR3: TGCGCCAGCAGGTCGGATTTGCTAGCGGGGGCCCCCGGGGAGCTGTTTTTT.